The next 25 T cell receptor beta chains were all read from a single sample in a study of T-cell memory formation after mild COVID-19. TCRdb called the 5' RACE reads again in MiXCR, with one record for every CDR3 protein. The repertoire has roughly 610,000 distinct CDR3 sequences, 17% of them found once; the top ten carry roughly 7.7%. Input material: PBMCs or a T cell subset sorted from them (not recorded which). These receptors were collected from an adult woman who had mild COVID-19 (a few samples of this study predate the infection). Cell type and time point are not known.

This chain uses TRBV27 with TRBJ1-5, with D maybe TRBD1 (5 bases). The CDR3 is 15 amino acids. Germline values: CDR1 MNHEY, CDR2 SMNVEV (reference sequence). V was pared by 7 bases and J by 4 bases, with 17 bases between. In DNA form, the CDR3 reads TGTGCCAGCAATGAGAGGGCAGGGCGTAATCAGCCCCAGCATTTT. Translating it yields CASNERAGRNQPQHF.

This clonotype was counted a few times. The chain carries TRBV7-3 and TRBJ1-2; D perhaps matches TRBD1 (6 bases). CDR3 length equals 13 residues. CDR1 and CDR2 from the germline V gene are SGHTA and FQGTGA. V gave up 3 bases and J gave up 7 bases, with 12 bases separating them. The CDR3 region is CASSFGQGSGYTF. CDR3 coding DNA: TGTGCCAGCAGCTTCGGGCAGGGGAGTGGCTACACCTTC.

This clonotype was detected a few times. The chain is built from TRBV24-1 and TRBJ1-1, with D tentatively TRBD1 (5 bases). Per germline, CDR1 KGHDR and CDR2 SFDVKD. The CDR3 is 14 amino acids. V lost 8 bases, J lost 1 base, and 13 bases lay in between. CDR3 protein: CATKGGAGNTEAFF. The CDR3 DNA follows: TGTGCCACCAAGGGTGGGGCCGGGAACACTGAAGCTTTCTTT.

In this sample, this clonotype turned up a few times. The chain employs TRBV7-9 and TRBJ2-3; D perhaps matches TRBD2 (6 bases). This CDR3 contains 16 residues. V lost 0 bases and J lost 4, with 14 bases in between. The germline CDR1 and CDR2 sequences are SEHNR and FQNEAQ (reference sequence). The CDR3 nucleotides read TGTGCCAGCAGCTTAGCCGTCACGGGAGATGCAGATACGCAGTATTTT. Encoded protein: CASSLAVTGDADTQYF.

This clonotype has only a few counts. The rearrangement links TRBV19 to TRBJ2-7; 10 bases match TRBD2. Trimming took 5 bases from V and 2 from J; bases not matched to a gene: 6. Germline V CDR1 and CDR2: LNHDA, SQIVND (reference sequence). The CDR3 spans 15 residues. This CDR3 is CASSGGLAYTYEQYF. Written as DNA, the CDR3 is TGTGCCAGTAGTGGGGGACTAGCGTATACCTACGAGCAGTACTTC.

Points on this clonotype: The junction does not match germline at one end; this may be a read error. The chain is built from TRBV12-3 or TRBV12-4 and TRBJ1-4; no clear D. The CDR3 has 15 amino acids. CDR3 sequence (DNA): TGTGCCAGCAGTTTACGCCAGTTCCCCAATGGAAAACTGTTTTTT. This gives the protein CASSLRQFPNGKLFF.

The chain uses TRBV30 and TRBJ1-3, with TRBD1 identical over 8 bases. With 0 bases clipped from V and 4 bases from J, the junction kept 11 bases outside the gene matches. The CDR3 has 17 residues. Germline CDR1 reads GTSNPN; CDR2 reads SVGIG (reference sequence). The CDR3 DNA is TGTGCCTGGAGTGTAAGGGGGACAGGTCTTTCGGGAAACACCATATATTTT. Protein product: CAWSVRGTGLSGNTIYF. The variable domain in full, with the rest retrieved from reference TRBV30 and TRBJ1-3, is SQTIHQWPATLVQPVGSPLSLECTVEGTSNPNLYWYRQAAGRGLQLLFYSVGIGQISSEVPQNLSASRPQDRQFILSSKKLLLSDSGFYLCAWSVRGTGLSGNTIYFGEGSWLTVV.

V is TRBV2 and J is TRBJ2-7; 7 nucleotides agree with TRBD1. Germline V gene lookup returns CDR1 SNHLY and CDR2 FYNNEI. The CDR3 totals 15 residues. With V trimmed by 4 bases and J by 0 bases, 6 bases remained unmatched. The CDR3, as DNA: TGTGCCAGCAGTGTGGGACAGATCAGCTCCTACGAGCAGTACTTC. Translation gives CASSVGQISSYEQYF.

The table lists this clonotype with a count of one. The chain employs TRBV24-1 and TRBJ1-2; D is undetermined. The CDR3 runs 13 residues. V lost 4 bases and J 1 base, leaving 6 bases between the germline ends. Looked up from germline, CDR1 is KGHDR and CDR2 is SFDVKD. DNA of the CDR3: TGTGCCACCAGTGACCCAGTTAACTATGGCTACACCTTC. Protein: CATSDPVNYGYTF.

V and J are TRBV6-1 and TRBJ2-3, with 10 bases lining up with TRBD1. The CDR3 is 17 residues long. J gave up 4 bases and V 4 bases, and 11 bases lay outside the gene matches. Germline lookup yields CDR1 MNHNS and CDR2 SASEGT. The CDR3 DNA follows: TGTGCCAGCAGTGGCCGGGACAGGGGAGGTTTGGCAGATACGCAGTATTTT. Its protein is CASSGRDRGGLADTQYF.

This clonotype appeared many times. V is TRBV12-3 or TRBV12-4 and J is TRBJ2-1, with 7 bases that match TRBD2. This CDR3 comprises 17 residues. J was trimmed by 6 bases and V by 0 bases; bases with no gene match: 11. CDR3 loop: CASSLASGTIMANEQFF. The CDR3 coding sequence is TGTGCCAGCAGTTTAGCCTCCGGGACTATCATGGCCAATGAGCAGTTCTTC.

This chain connects TRBV7-3 to TRBJ2-3; unclear D gene. V dropped 5 bases and J dropped 2 bases, with 8 bases sitting between them. The CDR3 runs 13 residues. Per the germline V gene, CDR1 is SGHTA and CDR2 is FQGTGA. This CDR3 reads CASSPRHTDTQYF. The CDR3 DNA reads TGTGCCAGCAGCCCCCGCCACACAGATACGCAGTATTTT.

This chain links TRBV12-3 or TRBV12-4 with TRBJ2-1; D is perhaps TRBD1 (6 bases). Trimming took off 7 bases at V and 4 bases at J, with 17 bases between the two ends. CDR3 size: 15 residues. The CDR3 is CASNRARTAYNEQFF. CDR3 nucleotides: TGTGCCAGCAATCGGGCTAGGACAGCTTACAATGAGCAGTTCTTC.

Only a few counts were recorded for this clonotype. The chain couples TRBV7-8 to TRBJ2-3, with 10 bases fitting TRBD2. Losses at the gene ends were 2 bases for V and 5 bases for J; bases not matched to a gene: 7. The CDR3 runs 16 residues. The V gene's germline CDR1 is SGHVS and CDR2 FQNEAQ. CDR3 coding DNA: TGTGCCAGCAGCTTACGCGCTAGCGGGAGTGTAGATACGCAGTATTTT. Translation: CASSLRASGSVDTQYF. The full variable domain, in which reference TRBV7-8 and TRBJ2-3 provide the parts outside the CDR3, is GAGVSQSPRYKVAKRGQDVALRCDPISGHVSLFWYQQALGQGPEFLTYFQNEAQLDKSGLPSDRFFAERPEGSVSTLKIQRTQQEDSAVYLCASSLRASGSVDTQYFGPGTRLTVL.

This clonotype has more than one count but fewer than ten. The DNA of the CDR3 is TGTGCCAGCAGCCTCCAGGGACTAGCGGGATACAATGAGCAGTTCTTC. Its protein is CASSLQGLAGYNEQFF. This chain connects TRBV7-2 to TRBJ2-1; 13 bases match TRBD2. The CDR3 totals 16 residues. CDR1 is SGHTA and CDR2 is FQGNSA in the germline V gene. V shed 5 bases and J 4 bases; nucleotides not matched to a gene: 5.

This rearrangement joins TRBV10-3 to TRBJ2-7, with TRBD1 matching over 10 bases. CDR3 length: 12 amino acids. The germline gives CDR1 ENHRY, CDR2 SYGVKD. V shed 6 bases and J 5 bases; nucleotides not matched to a gene: 1. The chain's CDR3 is CAIRTGGDEQYF. The CDR3 region has the DNA TGTGCCATCAGGACAGGGGGCGACGAGCAGTACTTC.

This clonotype was seen a few times. The chain uses TRBV24-1 and TRBJ2-1; 7 bases map to TRBD2. Germline values: CDR1 KGHDR, CDR2 SFDVKD. This CDR3 has 15 amino acids. J was trimmed by 1 base and V by 6 bases; bases with no gene match: 5. The CDR3 sequence is CATSPSGLSYNEQFF. The CDR3 nucleotides are TGTGCCACCAGTCCTAGCGGCCTATCCTACAATGAGCAGTTCTTC.

This clonotype was detected a few times. The J gene is TRBJ2-7, the V gene TRBV30; tentatively, D is TRBD1 (5 bases). The CDR3 is made up of 15 amino acids. The ends were cut back, 0 bases at V and 2 bases at J, with 14 bases in the middle. CDR1 GTSNPN and CDR2 SVGIG come from the germline V gene (reference sequence). Here the CDR3 reads CAWSVGVPGAYEQYF. The CDR3 nucleotides are TGTGCCTGGAGTGTAGGGGTCCCTGGGGCCTACGAGCAGTACTTC.

This clonotype was detected a few times. The chain employs TRBV24-1 and TRBJ2-1; D is unclear. V lost 6 bases, J lost 1 base, and 3 bases lay in between. CDR3 size: 12 residues. In germline, CDR1 is KGHDR, CDR2 SFDVKD. The CDR3 DNA reads TGTGCCACCAGTTCTTCCTACAATGAGCAGTTCTTC. This encodes CATSSSYNEQFF.

This chain joins TRBV6-1 and TRBJ2-7; D not resolved. CDR1 is MNHNS, CDR2 SASEGT, per germline. V was clipped by 6 bases and J by 4 bases, with 16 bases between them. The length of the CDR3 is 14 residues. CDR3 residues: CASRQYSGTYEQYF. The DNA of the CDR3 is TGTGCCAGCAGACAATACAGTGGAACGTACGAGCAGTACTTC.

This clonotype was seen only a few times. The chain uses TRBV3-1 and TRBJ2-3, with D possibly called TRBD1 or TRBD2 (6 bases each). Per the germline V gene, CDR1 is LGHDT and CDR2 is YNNKEL (reference sequence). V lost 4 bases, J lost 6 bases, and 20 bases lay in between. The CDR3 length is 16 residues. Here the CDR3 DNA reads TGTGCCAGCAGCCTCCCTTCCGGCGGAGGGGGGGATACGCAGTATTTT. It codes for CASSLPSGGGGDTQYF.

V gene TRBV7-2 combines with J gene TRBJ2-3; 8 bases align to TRBD1. CDR3 length equals 14 residues. V lost 5 bases and J lost 8; bases outside the gene matches: 9. Germline V gene sequence: CDR1 SGHTA, CDR2 FQGNSA. The CDR3 loop is CASSRTGSELTQYF. For the CDR3, the DNA is TGTGCCAGCAGCAGGACAGGGAGCGAACTTACGCAGTATTTT.

This clonotype was seen a handful of times. The J gene is TRBJ1-1, the V gene TRBV6-5; D not certain. Germline V gene sequence: CDR1 MNHEY, CDR2 SVGAGI. The CDR3 is made up of 15 amino acids. The V end was cut by 7 bases, the J end by 0 bases, with 15 bases between. CDR3 loop: CASISMGRMNTEAFF. The CDR3 nucleotides are TGTGCCAGCATTTCGATGGGCCGAATGAACACTGAAGCTTTCTTT.

The chain carries TRBV5-6 and TRBJ2-4; 8 bases are shared with TRBD1. The CDR3 totals 16 residues. After removal of 2 bases from V and 7 bases from J, the junction contained 11 bases not matched to a gene. Germline V lookup: CDR1 SGHDT, CDR2 YYEEEE. The DNA of the CDR3 is TGTGCCAGCAGCTTAGGGTCAGGGGGCGCGGTGAACATTCAGTACTTC. Translating gives CASSLGSGGAVNIQYF.

This clonotype was observed a few times. The chain carries TRBV7-2 and TRBJ2-5; D is unclear. Germline V gene sequence: CDR1 SGHTA, CDR2 FQGNSA. The CDR3 totals 14 residues. V was trimmed by 5 bases and J by 1 base, leaving 11 bases between them. The CDR3 here is CASSPARLQETQYF. The CDR3 DNA is TGTGCCAGCAGCCCCGCGCGGCTCCAAGAGACCCAGTACTTC. Together with reference TRBV7-2 and TRBJ2-5, the CDR3 gives the full variable domain: GAGVSQSPSNKVTEKGKDVELRCDPISGHTALYWYRQSLGQGLEFLIYFQGNSAPDKSGLPSDRFSAERTGGSVSTLTIQRTQQEDSAVYLCASSPARLQETQYFGPGTRLLVL.